These 2 T cell receptor beta chains were all obtained from the same sample, sequenced in a study of blood T cells in healthy people across ages. For the second PCR, which ran for 7 to 11 cycles, a sample-barcoded 5' primer and a J-beta primer mix were used. A single record per CDR3 protein comes from TCRdb applying MiXCR to the 5' RACE reads. The repertoire holds 600,000 to 1,000,000 distinct CDR3 sequences, with just under 25% as singletons. Another study also made use of these data, one on T cells of mothers and their children.

The sequenced sample consisted of blood. All receptors come from a boy younger than 18 in good health.

This clonotype occurred a few times. The gene calls are TRBV28 and TRBJ1-1; D call uncertain. CDR1 MDHEN and CDR2 SYDVKM come from the germline V gene. This CDR3 is 15 amino acids long. V dropped 6 bases and J dropped 0 bases, with 14 bases sitting between them. The CDR3 DNA is TGTGCCAGCAGCCCTACTGGACCCCTGAACACTGAAGCTTTCTTT. Encoded protein: CASSPTGPLNTEAFF.

This clonotype was observed a few times. The chain joins TRBV6-6 to TRBJ2-7; 14 bases are shared with TRBD2. Per germline, CDR1 MNHNY and CDR2 SVGAGI (reference sequence). V dropped 0 bases and J dropped 9; count of bases not matched to a gene: 4. This CDR3 is built from 15 residues. CDR3 in amino acids: CASSYSGLAGDRQYF. The CDR3 DNA is TGTGCCAGCAGTTACTCGGGACTAGCGGGAGACAGGCAGTACTTC.